This T cell receptor beta chain was documented in a study of CD8 T cells in ankylosing spondylitis. The CDR3 is 14 amino acids. The V gene lost 1 base and the J gene lost 9 bases, with 10 bases spanning the gap. Germline V gives CDR1 MGHRA, CDR2 YSYEKL. By quantitative 5'-RACE with molecular barcodes, the TCR beta libraries were made. TCRdb processed the 5' RACE reads anew with MiXCR; each CDR3 protein has one entry. There are some 130,000 distinct CDR3 sequences in the sample; about 7% occur only once, and 9.5% to 15% lies in the top ten. This clonotype was observed at least ten times. The chain uses TRBV4-1 and TRBJ1-6; the D gene is possibly TRBD1 (6 bases). The specimen sequenced was blood, either unsorted or a sorted T cell fraction (not recorded which). This clonotype originated in a female donor with ankylosing spondylitis or in good health (not recorded which). The CDR3 DNA reads as TGCGCCAGCAGCCAAGGACAGGTCCGTTCACCCCTCCACTTT. Protein: CASSQGQVRSPLHF.